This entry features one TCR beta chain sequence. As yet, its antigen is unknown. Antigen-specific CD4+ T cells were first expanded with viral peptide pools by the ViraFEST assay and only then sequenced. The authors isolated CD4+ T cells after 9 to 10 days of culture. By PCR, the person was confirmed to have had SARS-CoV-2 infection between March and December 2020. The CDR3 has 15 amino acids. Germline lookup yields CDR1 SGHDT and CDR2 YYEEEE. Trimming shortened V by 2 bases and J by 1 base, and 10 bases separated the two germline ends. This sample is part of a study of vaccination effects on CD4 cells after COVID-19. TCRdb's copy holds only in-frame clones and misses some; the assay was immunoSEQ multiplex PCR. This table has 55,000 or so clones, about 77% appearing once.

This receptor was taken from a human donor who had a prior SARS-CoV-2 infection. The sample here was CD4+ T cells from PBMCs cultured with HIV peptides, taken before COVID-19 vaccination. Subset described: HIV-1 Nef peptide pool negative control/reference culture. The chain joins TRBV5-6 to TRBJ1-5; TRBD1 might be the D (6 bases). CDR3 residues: CASSFRQESNQPQHF. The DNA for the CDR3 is TGTGCCAGCAGCTTTCGACAGGAAAGCAATCAGCCCCAGCATTTT. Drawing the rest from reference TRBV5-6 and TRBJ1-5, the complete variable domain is DAGVTQSPTHLIKTRGQQVTLRCSPKSGHDTVSWYQQALGQGPQFIFQYYEEEERQRGNFPDRFSGHQFPNYSSELNVNALLLGDSALYLCASSFRQESNQPQHFGDGTRLSIL.